The sample holds many counts of the clone carrying this TCR beta chain. Antigen: not known. The data derive from a study of early T cells in non-severe SARS-CoV-2 infection. In the library, individual cDNA molecules carried attached unique molecular identifiers. A single record per CDR3 protein comes from TCRdb applying MiXCR to the 5' RACE reads. The sample consists of 25,000 to 40,000 distinct CDR3 sequences, approximately 5% of them appearing once. Germline V gives CDR1 SGHKS, CDR2 YYEKEE (reference sequence). CDR3 length: 15 amino acids. J gave up 2 bases and V 4 bases, and 4 bases lay outside the gene matches. Study findings and constraints: Anti-spike CD8 responses were favored in VDJdb matching, and private and CD4 specificities were missed.

The source of this sequence is an adult who was a healthcare worker with PCR-confirmed SARS-CoV-2 infection or an uninfected control (not recorded which). The chain employs TRBV5-5 and TRBJ1-2, with 11 bases matching TRBD1. Sequencing was done on a sample of whole blood. CDR3 residues: CASSTGTGGNYGYTF. The CDR3 region has the DNA TGTGCCAGCAGCACAGGGACAGGGGGAAACTATGGCTACACCTTC. Together with reference TRBV5-5 and TRBJ1-2, the CDR3 gives the full variable domain: DAGVTQSPTHLIKTRGQQVTLRCSPISGHKSVSWYQQVLGQGPQFIFQYYEKEERGRGNFPDRFSARQFPNYSSELNVNALLLGDSALYLCASSTGTGGNYGYTFGSGTRLTVV.